These 32 T cell receptor beta chains were all obtained from the same sample, sequenced in a study of T cell responses to AZD1222 COVID-19 vaccine. The table came from immunoSEQ multiplex PCR; TCRdb's copy has only in-frame clones and leaves some out. The table shows 130,000 to 150,000 clones, with about 81% occurring only once. Here the sequenced sample was peripheral blood, taken on day 0 of MenACWY control vaccination. The origin of the receptors is an adult in good health.

DNA of the CDR3: TGTGCCAGTAGCCTTTCGCAGGGGAACTATGGCTACACCTTC. This translates into CASSLSQGNYGYTF. The V call is TRBV19, the J call TRBJ1-2, with TRBD1 as a possible D gene (6 bases). The V and J ends lost 6 bases and 2 bases respectively, with 13 bases between them. The CDR3 totals 14 residues. Germline V gene data show CDR1 as LNHDA and CDR2 as SQIVND (reference sequence).

The chain carries TRBV5-8 and TRBJ2-5, with 8 positions matching TRBD1. This CDR3 has 17 amino acids. Germline V gene lookup returns CDR1 SGHTS and CDR2 YDEGEE. J gave up 4 bases and V 0 bases, and 11 bases lay outside the gene matches. The DNA for the CDR3 is TGTGCCAGCAGCTTGGACCTCGGGGCAGGGGGCCGAGAGACCCAGTACTTC. Residues: CASSLDLGAGGRETQYF.

This chain connects TRBV5-1 to TRBJ1-1; D call uncertain. The V end lost 1 base, the J end lost 3 bases, and 13 bases lay between the germline ends. Germline V gene sequence: CDR1 SGHRS, CDR2 YFSETQ. The length of the CDR3 is 15 residues. This chain's CDR3 is CASSLTAGIDTEAFF. CDR3 bases: TGCGCCAGCAGCTTGACGGCCGGTATAGACACTGAAGCTTTCTTT.

The count of this clone is one. V and J are TRBV5-6 and TRBJ1-5; TRBD1 aligns across 9 bases. After removal of 1 base from V and 7 bases from J, the junction contained 15 bases not matched to a gene. CDR1 and CDR2 (germline): SGHDT, YYEEEE. This CDR3 comprises 18 residues. CDR3 sequence reads: CASSLFDPGQGVGQPQHF. In DNA form, the CDR3 reads TGTGCCAGCAGCTTGTTCGATCCGGGACAGGGTGTCGGACAGCCCCAGCATTTT.

This chain joins TRBV28 and TRBJ1-4; D might be TRBD1 (6 bases). Trimming took off 4 bases at V and 8 bases at J, with 17 bases between the two ends. CDR3 size: 15 residues. CDR1 is MDHEN and CDR2 is SYDVKM in the germline V gene. The CDR3 region has the DNA TGTGCCAGCAGTTCAAGAGGGGGGCGAGAAGAAAAACTGTTTTTT. Encoded protein: CASSSRGGREEKLFF.

This clone appeared a few times. The V gene is TRBV4-1, the J gene TRBJ1-4; no clear D. The CDR3 covers 14 residues. Trimming removed 4 bases at V and 3 bases at J, with 9 bases between. Germline loops: CDR1 MGHRA, CDR2 YSYEKL. In DNA, the CDR3 is TGCGCCAGCAGCCCCGGTCTATCTAATGAAAAACTGTTTTTT. Translated, it gives CASSPGLSNEKLFF.

This clone was seen a handful of times. The rearrangement uses TRBV3-1 (or the pseudogene TRBV3-2) and TRBJ1-2; TRBD1 matches 9 bases. Germline loops: CDR1 LGHDT, CDR2 YNNKEL (reference sequence). Trimming removed 0 bases from V and 5 bases from J; junction bases left unmatched: 7. The CDR3 is 16 amino acids. CDR3 in DNA: TGTGCCAGCAGCCAAGATTGGGGGACAGGGATTTATGGCTACACCTTC. Amino acid sequence: CASSQDWGTGIYGYTF.

This chain links TRBV10-3 with TRBJ2-7; possibly TRBD1 for D (7 bases). Trimming removed 3 bases at V and 1 base at J, with 13 bases between. From germline, CDR1 is ENHRY and CDR2 SYGVKD. This CDR3 contains 15 residues. Here the CDR3 reads CAISEGGGKSYEQYF. CDR3 nucleotide sequence: TGTGCCATCAGTGAAGGAGGGGGCAAGTCCTACGAGCAGTACTTC.

The chain employs TRBV19 and TRBJ1-5; possibly TRBD1 for D (5 bases). The V gene lost 5 bases and the J gene lost 2 bases, with 16 bases spanning the gap. Germline CDR1 LNHDA, CDR2 SQIVND (reference sequence). This CDR3 has 16 amino acids. CDR3 coding DNA: TGTGCCAGTAGTCAGATTTCCCAGGGAGGCAATCAGCCCCAGCATTTT. Translation gives CASSQISQGGNQPQHF.

The CDR3 sequence: CASSSPFNTGELFF. The CDR3 nucleotides read TGTGCCAGCAGCTCCCCATTTAACACCGGGGAGCTGTTTTTT. The chain couples TRBV7-9 to TRBJ2-2; D unresolved. V shed 4 bases and J shed 2 bases, with 8 bases lying between them. This CDR3 is built from 14 residues. Germline V gene sequence: CDR1 SEHNR, CDR2 FQNEAQ (reference sequence).

This chain links TRBV5-5 with TRBJ2-1; unclear D gene. This CDR3 has 12 residues. Trimming removed 0 bases from V and 10 bases from J, with 8 bases in between. From germline, CDR1 is SGHKS and CDR2 YYEKEE (reference sequence). CDR3 amino acids: CASSLAGQEQFF. The CDR3 DNA follows: TGTGCCAGCAGCTTGGCCGGGCAGGAGCAGTTCTTC.

This rearrangement joins TRBV7-6 to TRBJ2-2, with 9 nucleotides matching TRBD1. V was pared by 5 bases and J by 5 bases, with 6 bases of the junction left unmatched. Germline V gene data show CDR1 as SGHVS and CDR2 as FNYEAQ. This CDR3 has 15 residues. CDR3 sequence reads: CASSQPTGGTGELFF. The CDR3 nucleotides are TGTGCCAGCAGCCAGCCGACAGGGGGGACCGGGGAGCTGTTTTTT.

V usage is TRBV7-2 and J usage is TRBJ2-3; D not certain. Germline loops: CDR1 SGHTA, CDR2 FQGNSA. The CDR3 runs to 11 residues. Trimming removed 5 bases from V and 6 bases from J, with 6 bases in between. The CDR3 here is CASSPRDTQYF. DNA for the CDR3: TGTGCCAGCAGCCCTAGGGATACGCAGTATTTT.

The CDR3 loop is CASSTRDGQNYGYTF. The CDR3 region has the DNA TGTGCCAGCAGCACCCGGGACGGTCAAAACTATGGCTACACCTTC. The chain couples TRBV7-9 to TRBJ1-2, with D possibly TRBD1 on 5 matching bases. Trimming took off 5 bases at V and 2 bases at J, with 15 bases between the two ends. This CDR3 has 15 amino acids. The germline V gene encodes CDR1 SEHNR and CDR2 FQNEAQ (reference sequence).

CDR3 coding DNA: TGTGCCAGCAGCCCTACTAGCGGGGGGGCCCCCCATGAGCAGTTCTTC. It is translated as CASSPTSGGAPHEQFF. The V and J genes are TRBV7-3 and TRBJ2-1; TRBD2 aligns across 13 bases. CDR1 SGHTA and CDR2 FQGTGA come from the germline V gene. The CDR3 covers 16 residues. Germline trimming cut 5 bases from V and 8 bases from J; bases unmatched to any gene: 9.

This chain connects TRBV3-1 (or the pseudogene TRBV3-2) to TRBJ1-1; 9 bases line up with TRBD1. This CDR3 is 17 amino acids long. V lost 4 bases to trimming and J lost 4 bases; unmatched junction nucleotides: 13. From germline, CDR1 is LGHDT and CDR2 YNNKEL (reference sequence). The CDR3 sequence: CASSPHRGPGFSTEAFF. DNA of the CDR3: TGTGCCAGCAGCCCCCACAGGGGGCCGGGCTTTTCCACTGAAGCTTTCTTT.

In this sample, this clone turned up once. CDR3 coding DNA: TGCGCCAGCAGCTTGAGGTTGGCAGGGGGACTCCCTCCTTCCTACGAGCAGTACTTC. Protein sequence: CASSLRLAGGLPPSYEQYF. The V call is TRBV5-1, the J call TRBJ2-7; D is perhaps TRBD1 (7 bases). V was pared by 1 base and J by 1 base, with 24 bases between. Looked up from germline, CDR1 is SGHRS and CDR2 is YFSETQ. The CDR3 runs to 19 residues.

The rearrangement uses TRBV5-5 and TRBJ2-3, with D unresolved. Germline V gene data show CDR1 as SGHKS and CDR2 as YYEKEE (reference sequence). With 5 bases removed from V and 1 base from J, the gap between germline ends came to 17 bases. There are 16 residues in the CDR3. CDR3 coding DNA: TGTGCCAGCAGTACAAATCTCTTGCGCCGCACAGATACGCAGTATTTT. This sequence encodes CASSTNLLRRTDTQYF.

The chain uses TRBV3-1 (or the pseudogene TRBV3-2) and TRBJ2-4; tentatively, D is TRBD1 (6 bases). Germline V gene data show CDR1 as LGHDT and CDR2 as YNNKEL (reference sequence). CDR3 length: 13 amino acids. Trimming stripped 4 bases from V and 5 bases from J, with 9 bases between. CDR3 DNA: TGTGCCAGCAGCCCAGGGGCCCAAAACATTCAGTACTTC. Translated: CASSPGAQNIQYF.

The V gene is TRBV13, the J gene TRBJ2-3; 8 bases match TRBD1. Germline CDR1 PRHDT, CDR2 FYEKMQ (reference sequence). This CDR3 is built from 16 residues. The junction had 6 bases not matched to a gene; V was cut back by 1 base and J by 3 bases. The CDR3 reads CASSLDGQGRTDTQYF. CDR3 coding DNA: TGTGCCAGCAGCTTAGATGGACAGGGAAGAACAGATACGCAGTATTTT.

The chain couples TRBV19 to TRBJ2-3, with TRBD2 as a possible D gene (5 bases). This CDR3 contains 16 residues. V lost 7 bases and J 6 bases, leaving 23 bases between the germline ends. Germline lookup yields CDR1 LNHDA and CDR2 SQIVND (reference sequence). In DNA, the CDR3 is TGTGCCAGTACCCGCGGCCCGAGGCGGGCTAGGGATACGCAGTATTTT. Residues: CASTRGPRRARDTQYF.

The chain joins TRBV24-1 to TRBJ1-4; D ambiguous. This CDR3 is built from 13 residues. Trimming removed 3 bases at V and 7 bases at J, with 8 bases between. Germline CDR1 KGHDR, CDR2 SFDVKD. This CDR3 is CATSDRSSEKLFF. The CDR3 nucleotides read TGTGCCACCAGTGATCGGAGCAGTGAAAAACTGTTTTTT.

This chain joins TRBV5-4 and TRBJ1-1, with D uncertain. The CDR3 spans 14 residues. V was clipped by 0 bases and J by 1 base, with 7 bases between them. Germline values: CDR1 SGHNT, CDR2 YYREEE (reference sequence). The CDR3 sequence is CASSLGWRNTEAFF. The CDR3, as DNA: TGTGCCAGCAGCTTGGGGTGGAGGAACACTGAAGCTTTCTTT.

The genes are TRBV4-1 and TRBJ1-4, with D possibly TRBD1 on 5 matching bases. The ends were cut back, 2 bases at V and 0 bases at J, with 13 bases in the middle. The V gene's germline CDR1 is MGHRA and CDR2 YSYEKL. The CDR3 is 17 residues long. CDR3 region: CASSQRGTGATNEKLFF. The CDR3 bases are TGCGCCAGCAGCCAAAGGGGTACCGGTGCAACTAATGAAAAACTGTTTTTT.

This chain joins TRBV18 and TRBJ1-5, with D maybe TRBD1 (6 bases). The V gene lost 3 bases and the J gene lost 3 bases, with 6 bases spanning the gap. Germline lookup yields CDR1 KGHSH and CDR2 LQKENI. The CDR3 contains 13 residues. CDR3 sequence (DNA): TGTGCCAGCTCACCGGGACACAATCAGCCCCAGCATTTT. This translates into CASSPGHNQPQHF.

The chain has TRBV5-1 and TRBJ2-1, with D perhaps matching TRBD2 (5 bases). This CDR3 has 16 residues. Germline assignment: CDR1 SGHRS and CDR2 YFSETQ. Between the trimmed V and J ends, which lost 0 bases and 6 bases, there was a span of 16 bases. CDR3 sequence (DNA): TGCGCCAGCAGCTTGGGGCCGGGTCTGGGGAGCAATGAGCAGTTCTTC. Protein product: CASSLGPGLGSNEQFF. The complete variable domain, with remaining parts taken from reference TRBV5-1 and TRBJ2-1, reads KAGVTQTPRYLIKTRGQQVTLSCSPISGHRSVSWYQQTPGQGLQFLFEYFSETQRNKGNFPGRFSGRQFSNSRSEMNVSTLELGDSALYLCASSLGPGLGSNEQFFGPGTRLTVL.

This chain connects TRBV6-1 to TRBJ1-1; D call uncertain. CDR3 length: 15 amino acids. Between the trimmed V and J ends, which lost 3 bases and 5 bases, there was a span of 16 bases. Per the germline V gene, CDR1 is MNHNS and CDR2 is SASEGT. The CDR3 spells CASSDLYGMGTEAFF. In DNA form, the CDR3 reads TGTGCCAGCAGTGACCTTTACGGGATGGGTACTGAAGCTTTCTTT.

The chain has TRBV18 and TRBJ1-3, with TRBD1 as a possible D gene (5 bases). Germline lookup yields CDR1 KGHSH and CDR2 LQKENI. V dropped 1 base and J dropped 4 bases, with 8 bases sitting between them. The CDR3 covers 14 residues. The CDR3 is CASSPQGYGNTIYF. In nucleotides, the CDR3 is TGTGCCAGCTCACCACAGGGGTACGGAAACACCATATATTTT.

The CDR3 nucleotides are TGTGCCAGCAGTTCCCCCGGGACAGGGGTGGTGAACACTGAAGCTTTCTTT. Amino acid sequence: CASSSPGTGVVNTEAFF. The rearrangement links TRBV28 to TRBJ1-1, with TRBD1 matching 10 bases. The CDR3 loop spans 17 amino acids. The germline V gene encodes CDR1 MDHEN and CDR2 SYDVKM. J gave up 0 bases and V 4 bases, and 8 bases lay outside the gene matches.

The rearrangement joins TRBV9 to TRBJ2-2; D is uncertain. The germline gives CDR1 SGDLS, CDR2 YYNGEE. This CDR3 spans 13 amino acids. The V gene lost 6 bases and the J gene lost 7 bases, with 13 bases spanning the gap. The CDR3 DNA follows: TGTGCCAGCAAACTTAATGGCATCGGGGAGCTGTTTTTT. It codes for CASKLNGIGELFF.

The chain employs TRBV5-5 and TRBJ2-7, with TRBD1 matching over 7 bases. CDR1 SGHKS and CDR2 YYEKEE come from the germline V gene (reference sequence). V shed 3 bases and J 2 bases; nucleotides not matched to a gene: 8. This CDR3 is built from 15 residues. CDR3 amino acids: CASSSQGEQPYEQYV. DNA of the CDR3: TGTGCCAGCAGCTCCCAGGGGGAACAGCCCTACGAGCAGTACGTC.

The chain is built from TRBV12-3 or TRBV12-4 and TRBJ1-1, with D perhaps matching TRBD1 (5 bases). Trimming removed 6 bases from V and 7 bases from J, with 12 bases in between. The CDR3 covers 12 residues. The CDR3 protein is CASRYVTDEAFF. DNA for the CDR3: TGTGCCAGCAGGTATGTGACAGATGAAGCTTTCTTT.